The present TCR beta chain was sequenced within a study of T cell changes during pregnancy in multiple sclerosis. The protocol was immunoSEQ multiplex PCR, while the TCRdb copy is restricted to in-frame clones and leaves out a portion. The repertoire includes roughly 40,000 clones, approximately 80% of them detected once, and around 0.65% sits in the top ten. Germline lookup yields CDR1 MNHNS and CDR2 SASEGT. This CDR3 has 13 amino acids. Trimming removed 6 bases at V and 5 bases at J, with 11 bases between. This clonotype was obtained from a female donor with multiple sclerosis, enrolled in a pregnancy study. V is TRBV6-1 and J is TRBJ1-5, with D possibly matching TRBD1 (5 bases). The material was CD4+ T cells from peripheral blood mononuclear cells, obtained before pregnancy. The DNA for the CDR3 is TGTGCCAGCAGCCCCAGGGAATATCAGCCCCAGCATTTT. Encoded protein: CASSPREYQPQHF.